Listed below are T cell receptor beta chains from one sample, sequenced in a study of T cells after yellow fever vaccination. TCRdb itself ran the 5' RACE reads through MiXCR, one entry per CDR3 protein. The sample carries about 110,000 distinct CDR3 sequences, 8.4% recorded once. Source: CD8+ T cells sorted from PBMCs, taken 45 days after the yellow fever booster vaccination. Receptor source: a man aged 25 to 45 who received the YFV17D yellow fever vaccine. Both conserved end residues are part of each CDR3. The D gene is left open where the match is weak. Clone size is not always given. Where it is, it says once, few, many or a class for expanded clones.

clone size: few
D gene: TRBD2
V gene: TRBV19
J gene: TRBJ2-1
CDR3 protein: CASSTGLAGGPNNEQFF
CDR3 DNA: TGTGCCAGTAGTACGGGACTAGCGGGAGGCCCCAACAATGAGCAGTTCTTC

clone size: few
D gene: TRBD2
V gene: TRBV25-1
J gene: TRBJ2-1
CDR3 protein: CASSGLAGDENEQFF
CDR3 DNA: TGTGCCAGCAGTGGGCTAGCGGGAGACGAAAATGAGCAGTTCTTC

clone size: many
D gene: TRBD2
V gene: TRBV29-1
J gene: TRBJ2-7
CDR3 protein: CSVVSSGGYEQYF
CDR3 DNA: TGCAGCGTTGTTAGTAGCGGGGGCTACGAGCAGTACTTC

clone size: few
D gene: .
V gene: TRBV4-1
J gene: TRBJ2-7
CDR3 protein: CASSPQVEVEGEQYF
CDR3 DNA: TGCGCCAGCAGCCCCCAGGTCGAGGTCGAAGGCGAGCAGTACTTC

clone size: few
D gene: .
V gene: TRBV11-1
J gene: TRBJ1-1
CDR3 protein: CASSLPSEGFGGTEAFF
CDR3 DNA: TGTGCCAGCAGCCTTCCGTCCGAGGGTTTCGGGGGCACTGAAGCTTTCTTT

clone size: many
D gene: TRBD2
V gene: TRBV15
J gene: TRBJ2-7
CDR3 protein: CATSRPETSGAMAYEQYF
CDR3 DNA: TGTGCCACCAGCAGACCAGAGACTAGCGGGGCTATGGCCTACGAGCAGTACTTC

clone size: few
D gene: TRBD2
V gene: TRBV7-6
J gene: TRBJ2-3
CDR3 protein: CASSISSGSVLTDTQYF
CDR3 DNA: TGTGCCAGCAGCATATCTAGCGGGAGTGTCTTGACAGATACGCAGTATTTT

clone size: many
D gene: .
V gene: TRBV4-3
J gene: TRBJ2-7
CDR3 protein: CASSQDAGRVSQQYF
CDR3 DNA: TGCGCCAGCAGCCAAGATGCCGGGCGAGTGAGCCAGCAGTACTTC

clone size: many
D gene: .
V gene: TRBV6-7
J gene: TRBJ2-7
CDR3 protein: CASTSSSYEQYF
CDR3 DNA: TGTGCCAGCACTTCCAGCTCCTACGAGCAGTACTTC

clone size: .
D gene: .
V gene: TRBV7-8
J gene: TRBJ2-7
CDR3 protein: CASSPEGAGSSYEQYF
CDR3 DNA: TGTGCCAGCAGCCCGGAAGGGGCGGGTAGCTCCTACGAGCAGTACTTC

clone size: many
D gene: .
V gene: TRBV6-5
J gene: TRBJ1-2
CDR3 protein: CASSYSQGPYGYTF
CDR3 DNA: TGTGCCAGCAGTTACTCTCAGGGCCCCTATGGCTACACCTTC

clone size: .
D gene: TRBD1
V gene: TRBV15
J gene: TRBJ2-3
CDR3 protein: CATSSDRGPLTDTQYF
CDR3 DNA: TGTGCCACCAGCAGCGACAGGGGACCCCTCACAGATACGCAGTATTTT

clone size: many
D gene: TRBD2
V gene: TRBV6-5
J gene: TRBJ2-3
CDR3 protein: CASSYSTSSDTQYF
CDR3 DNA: TGTGCCAGCAGTTACTCGACTAGCTCGGATACGCAGTATTTT

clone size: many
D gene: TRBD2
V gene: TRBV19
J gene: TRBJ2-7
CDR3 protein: CASSSAGGIYEQYF
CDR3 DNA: TGTGCCAGTAGTTCCGCGGGAGGGATCTACGAGCAGTACTTC

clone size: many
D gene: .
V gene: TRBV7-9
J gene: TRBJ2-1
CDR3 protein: CASSFYVSPNNEQFF
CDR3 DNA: TGTGCCAGCAGCTTTTATGTTAGCCCCAACAATGAGCAGTTCTTC

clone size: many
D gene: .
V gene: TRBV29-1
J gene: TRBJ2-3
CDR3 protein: CSVRGWSTDTQYF
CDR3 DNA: TGCAGCGTCAGGGGTTGGAGCACAGATACGCAGTATTTT

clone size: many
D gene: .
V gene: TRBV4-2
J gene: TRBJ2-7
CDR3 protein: CASSQDQVQSRSYEQYF
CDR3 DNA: TGTGCCAGCAGCCAAGATCAAGTACAATCTCGCTCCTACGAGCAGTACTTC

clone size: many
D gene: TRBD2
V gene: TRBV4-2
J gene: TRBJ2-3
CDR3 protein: CASSQDTASGSTDTQYF
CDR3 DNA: TGTGCCAGCAGCCAAGATACGGCTAGCGGGAGCACAGATACGCAGTATTTT

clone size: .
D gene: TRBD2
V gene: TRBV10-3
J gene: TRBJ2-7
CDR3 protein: CAISDWREGNYEQYF
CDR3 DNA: TGTGCCATCAGTGACTGGAGGGAGGGGAACTACGAGCAGTACTTC

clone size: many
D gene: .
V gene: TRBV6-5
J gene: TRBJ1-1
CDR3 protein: CASSPQMSAEAFF
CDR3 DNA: TGTGCCAGCAGTCCTCAGATGTCTGCTGAAGCTTTCTTT

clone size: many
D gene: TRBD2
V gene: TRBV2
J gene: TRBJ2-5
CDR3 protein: CASAETGLAGRETQYF
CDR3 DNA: TGTGCCAGCGCCGAGACAGGGCTAGCGGGACGAGAGACCCAGTACTTC

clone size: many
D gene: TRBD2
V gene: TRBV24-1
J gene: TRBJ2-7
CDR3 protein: CATSASGAGEQYF
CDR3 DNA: TGTGCCACCAGTGCCAGCGGGGCCGGGGAGCAGTACTTC

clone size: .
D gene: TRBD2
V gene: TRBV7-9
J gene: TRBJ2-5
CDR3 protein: CASSLGLAGRRDKETQYF
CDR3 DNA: TGTGCCAGCAGCCTAGGACTAGCGGGACGGAGGGACAAAGAGACCCAGTACTTC

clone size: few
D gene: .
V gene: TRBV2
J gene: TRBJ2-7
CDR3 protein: CASSSPGQWEDEQYF
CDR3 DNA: TGTGCCAGCAGTTCTCCGGGACAATGGGAGGACGAGCAGTACTTC

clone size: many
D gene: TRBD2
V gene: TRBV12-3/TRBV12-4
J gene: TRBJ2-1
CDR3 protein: CASSHTSGRWNEQFF
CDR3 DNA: TGTGCCAGCAGCCATACTAGCGGGAGGTGGAATGAGCAGTTCTTC

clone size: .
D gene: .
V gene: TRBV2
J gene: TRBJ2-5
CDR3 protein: CAFSFSVGKTGDQETQYF
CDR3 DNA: TGTGCCTTCAGTTTTTCAGTCGGGAAAACAGGAGATCAAGAGACCCAGTACTTC

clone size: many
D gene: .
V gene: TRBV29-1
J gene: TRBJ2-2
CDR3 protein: CSVDRGRDTGELFF
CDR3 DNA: TGCAGCGTTGACCGGGGGAGAGATACCGGGGAGCTGTTTTTT

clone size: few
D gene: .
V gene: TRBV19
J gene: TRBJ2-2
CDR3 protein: CASSEDVLTGELFF
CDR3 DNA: TGTGCCAGTAGTGAAGACGTGCTCACCGGGGAGCTGTTTTTT

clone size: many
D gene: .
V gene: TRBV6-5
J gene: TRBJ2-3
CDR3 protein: CASSYSSRSTDTQYF
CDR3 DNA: TGTGCCAGCAGTTACTCATCCCGGAGCACAGATACGCAGTATTTT

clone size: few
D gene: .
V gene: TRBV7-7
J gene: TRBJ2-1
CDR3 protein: CASSSGLSSYNEQFF
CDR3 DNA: TGTGCCAGCAGCTCGGGACTTAGCTCCTACAATGAGCAGTTCTTC

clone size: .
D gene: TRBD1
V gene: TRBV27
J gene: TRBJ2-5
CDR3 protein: CASRPPGTGEETQYF
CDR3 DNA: TGTGCCAGCAGACCCCCCGGGACAGGGGAAGAGACCCAGTACTTC

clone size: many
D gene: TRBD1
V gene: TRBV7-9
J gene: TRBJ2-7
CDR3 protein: CASSPLQGAMDEQYF
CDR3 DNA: TGTGCCAGCAGCCCGCTACAGGGGGCTATGGACGAGCAGTACTTC

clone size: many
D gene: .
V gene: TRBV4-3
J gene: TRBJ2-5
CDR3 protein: CASSQGLIGEETQYF
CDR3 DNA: TGCGCCAGCAGCCAAGGGTTAATAGGGGAAGAGACCCAGTACTTC

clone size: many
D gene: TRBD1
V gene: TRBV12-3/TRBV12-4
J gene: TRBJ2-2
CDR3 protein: CASSFDRGYAGELFF
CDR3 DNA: TGTGCCAGCAGTTTCGACAGGGGGTATGCCGGGGAGCTGTTTTTT

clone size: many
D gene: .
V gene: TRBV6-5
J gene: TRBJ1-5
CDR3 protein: CASLGQGYQPQHF
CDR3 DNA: TGTGCCAGCCTGGGGCAGGGATATCAGCCCCAGCATTTT

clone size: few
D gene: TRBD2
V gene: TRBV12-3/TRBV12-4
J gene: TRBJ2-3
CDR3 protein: CASSSLAAYTDTQYF
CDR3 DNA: TGTGCCAGCAGTTCACTAGCGGCTTACACAGATACGCAGTATTTT

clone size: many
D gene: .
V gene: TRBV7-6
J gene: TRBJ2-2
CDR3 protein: CASSLAGAGELFF
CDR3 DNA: TGTGCCAGCAGCTTAGCGGGGGCCGGGGAGCTGTTTTTT

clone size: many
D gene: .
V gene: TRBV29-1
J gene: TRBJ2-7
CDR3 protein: CSVDGVRGDEQYF
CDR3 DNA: TGCAGCGTTGATGGGGTTAGAGGGGACGAGCAGTACTTC

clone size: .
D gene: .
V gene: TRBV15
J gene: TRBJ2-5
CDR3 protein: CATSRDGEDPPGAETQYF
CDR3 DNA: TGTGCCACCAGCAGAGACGGGGAAGACCCCCCGGGGGCAGAGACCCAGTACTTC

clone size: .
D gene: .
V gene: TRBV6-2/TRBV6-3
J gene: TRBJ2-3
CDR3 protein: CASSYVVTDTQYF
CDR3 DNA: TGTGCCAGCAGTTACGTGGTCACAGATACGCAGTATTTT

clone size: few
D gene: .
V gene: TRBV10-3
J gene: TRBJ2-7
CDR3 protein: CAISESITAGRYEQYF
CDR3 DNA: TGTGCCATCAGTGAGTCGATCACTGCGGGTCGCTACGAGCAGTACTTC

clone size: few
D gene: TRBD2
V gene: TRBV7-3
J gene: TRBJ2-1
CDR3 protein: CASSLGLANEQFF
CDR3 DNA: TGTGCCAGCAGCTTGGGACTAGCAAATGAGCAGTTCTTC

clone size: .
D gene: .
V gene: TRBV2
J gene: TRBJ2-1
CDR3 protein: CASTNSASDYNEQFF
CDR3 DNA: TGTGCCAGCACCAACTCGGCTAGCGACTACAATGAGCAGTTCTTC

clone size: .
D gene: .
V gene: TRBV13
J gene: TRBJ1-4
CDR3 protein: CASSSGQEGEKLFF
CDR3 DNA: TGTGCCAGCAGCTCCGGGCAGGAGGGTGAAAAACTGTTTTTT

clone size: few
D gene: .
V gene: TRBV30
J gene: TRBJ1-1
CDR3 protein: CAFWKGSPEAFF
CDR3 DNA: TGTGCCTTTTGGAAGGGGAGTCCTGAAGCTTTCTTT

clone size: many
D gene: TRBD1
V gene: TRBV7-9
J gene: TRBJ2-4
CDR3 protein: CASSKDRGEDIQYF
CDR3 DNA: TGTGCCAGCAGCAAGGACAGGGGTGAAGACATTCAGTACTTC

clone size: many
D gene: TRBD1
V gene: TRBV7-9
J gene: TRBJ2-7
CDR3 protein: CASSLVDRDHEQYF
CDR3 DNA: TGTGCCAGCAGCTTAGTCGACAGGGACCACGAGCAGTACTTC

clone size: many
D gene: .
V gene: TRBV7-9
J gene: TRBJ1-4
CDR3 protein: CASSLNYEKLFF
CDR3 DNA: TGTGCCAGCAGCCTGAACTATGAAAAACTGTTTTTT

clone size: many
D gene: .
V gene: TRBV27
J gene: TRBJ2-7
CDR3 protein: CASSPPGYEQYF
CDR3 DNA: TGTGCCAGCAGCCCTCCCGGGTACGAGCAGTACTTC

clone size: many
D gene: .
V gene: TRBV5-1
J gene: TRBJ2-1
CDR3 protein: CASSLGSDEQFF
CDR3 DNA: TGCGCCAGCAGCCTTGGTTCGGATGAGCAGTTCTTC

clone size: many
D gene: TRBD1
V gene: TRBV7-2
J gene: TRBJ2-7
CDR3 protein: CASSPVGTAAYEQYF
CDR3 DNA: TGTGCCAGCAGTCCCGTTGGGACAGCAGCCTACGAGCAGTACTTC

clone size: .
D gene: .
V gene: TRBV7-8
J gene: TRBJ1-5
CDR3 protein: CASSFRPGAGQPQHF
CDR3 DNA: TGTGCCAGCAGCTTTAGGCCAGGGGCCGGTCAGCCCCAGCATTTT

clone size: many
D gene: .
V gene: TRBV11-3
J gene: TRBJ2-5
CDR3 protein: CASSLSPGDLETQYF
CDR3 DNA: TGTGCCAGCAGTCTCTCCCCCGGGGACCTCGAGACCCAGTACTTC

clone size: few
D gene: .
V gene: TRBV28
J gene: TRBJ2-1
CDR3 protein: CASRSIRDFRYNEQFF
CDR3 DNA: TGTGCCAGCAGATCCATCCGGGACTTCCGATACAATGAGCAGTTCTTC

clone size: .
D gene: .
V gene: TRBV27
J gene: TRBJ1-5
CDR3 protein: CASSRDGYSNQPQHF
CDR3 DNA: TGTGCCAGCAGTCGGGACGGATATAGCAATCAGCCCCAGCATTTT

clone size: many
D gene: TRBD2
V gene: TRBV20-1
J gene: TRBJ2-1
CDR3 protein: CSASREGRDEQFF
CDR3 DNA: TGCAGTGCTAGCCGGGAGGGCCGGGATGAGCAGTTCTTC

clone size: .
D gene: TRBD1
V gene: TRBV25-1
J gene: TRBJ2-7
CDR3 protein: CASSSWLLGQGKHHEQYF
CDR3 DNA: TGTGCCAGCAGTAGCTGGTTACTTGGACAGGGGAAGCACCACGAGCAGTACTTC